This record looks at one T cell receptor (beta chain) sequence and its context. The clone's antigen remains unknown. The sample holds no much larger clone one base away, and base qualities are not on file. This sample stems from a study of technical replicates of blood from a few donors (dated 2017 in TCRdb). Library construction relied on the immunoSEQ multiplex PCR assay. Not all clones reach the TCRdb copy of this immuneACCESS table, which keeps in-frame sequences only. Checked studies attribute under half of the gap to unresolved V genes and leave the rest unexplained. The sample profile shows about 94,000 clones; approximately 94% of them were found once. 0.22% of the sample rests with the top ten. From its cysteine to its phenylalanine, the CDR3 spans 16 amino acids. Only the CDR3 portion is preserved as DNA: 48 bases, with reading frame beginning at the first base. V and J lose 5 bases and 3 bases, and a span of 20 bases separates them. Based on the germline V gene, the CDR1 and CDR2 sequences are MDHEN and SYDVKM.

The sequenced sample consisted of T cells isolated from PBMCs. The rearranged segments are TRBV28 and TRBJ2-7, with the identity of the D gene unclear. The receptor was isolated from a human donor in good health. The CDR3 corresponds to CASSTAEQRLLYEQYF. In nucleotides, the sequence is TGTGCCAGCAGTACCGCGGAGCAGAGATTACTCTACGAGCAGTACTTC.